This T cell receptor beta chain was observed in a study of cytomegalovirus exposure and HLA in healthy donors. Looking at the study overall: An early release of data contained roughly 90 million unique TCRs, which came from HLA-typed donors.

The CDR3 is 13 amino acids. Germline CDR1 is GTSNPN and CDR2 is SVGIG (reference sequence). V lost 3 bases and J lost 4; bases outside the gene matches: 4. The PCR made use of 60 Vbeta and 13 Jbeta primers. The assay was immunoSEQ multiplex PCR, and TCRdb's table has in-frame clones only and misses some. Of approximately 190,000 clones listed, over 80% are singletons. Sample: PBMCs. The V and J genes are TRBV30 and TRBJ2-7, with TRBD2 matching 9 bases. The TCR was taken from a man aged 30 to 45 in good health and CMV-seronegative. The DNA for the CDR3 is TGTGCCTGGAGGTCTAGCGGGATATACGAGCAGTACTTC. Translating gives CAWRSSGIYEQYF.